This T cell receptor beta chain was sequenced in a study of shared clonotypes between healthy human individuals. Findings and limits, study-wide: Across subsets, estimated richness was generally greater for naive than for memory populations. Clonotypes shared by all four sorted-subset donors had higher generation probabilities than non-shared clonotypes.

This was a deep-level run. How the authors handled the data: Filtering was not the same, since immunoSEQ gave junction-only sequences without quality scores. Assay: immunoSEQ multiplex PCR; the TCRdb copy retains only in-frame clones and omits some. V, J and clone size are taken as reported in that table, and D and trimming were inferred from the DNA itself. The sample has 950,000 to 1,200,000 clones; 70% to 85% are singletons. This clone has a handful of counts. Its antigen is unidentified. The V end was cut by 5 bases, the J end by 8 bases, with 22 bases between. The CDR3 has 16 amino acids. CDR1 SGHTA and CDR2 FQGNSA come from the germline V gene.

The genes are TRBV7-2 and TRBJ2-1, with a possible D match to TRBD2 (5 bases). This TCR came from a man between 18 and 29 years old in good health. Some clones in this sample may be carry-over from other donors' samples. The sample taken for sequencing was memory CD4+ T cells from PBMCs. Subset indicated: CD45RA-negative fraction. CDR3 loop: CASSPSLAPPGDEQFF. The DNA of the CDR3 is TGTGCCAGCAGCCCTAGCCTAGCCCCCCCCGGCGATGAGCAGTTCTTC.